The rows below give T cell receptor beta chains drawn from one sample of a study of shared clonotypes between healthy human individuals. The repertoire was sequenced with immunoSEQ multiplex PCR; TCRdb's copy has only in-frame clones and lacks some. In the table there are some 1,900,000 clones, over 85% of which are singletons. Sequenced: naive CD8+ T cells sorted from blood. Receptors were obtained from a man aged 18 to 30 in good health. Each CDR3 is given with its conserved first and last residue. D genes are given only for firm matches. Size is stated for part of the rows, as once, few or many counts, or as a class when the clone is expanded.

v_gene	abundance	j_gene	d_gene	CDR3aa	CDR3nt
TRBV4-3	NA	TRBJ2-3	TRBD2	CASSQDRGEGSDTQYF	TGCGCCAGCAGCCAAGACCGGGGGGAGGGATCAGATACGCAGTATTTT
TRBV25-1	NA	TRBJ2-5	NA	CASSWGAGQETQYF	TGTGCCAGCAGTTGGGGGGCCGGGCAAGAGACCCAGTACTTC
TRBV4-1	NA	TRBJ1-1	TRBD1	CASRKRQGRVNTEAFF	TGCGCCAGCAGGAAAAGACAGGGGAGAGTGAACACTGAAGCTTTCTTT
TRBV13	NA	TRBJ1-1	NA	CASLQGGGTEAFF	TGTGCCAGTTTACAGGGCGGAGGCACTGAAGCTTTCTTT
TRBV16	NA	TRBJ2-5	TRBD1	CASSHLTGGEETQYF	TGTGCCAGCAGCCACCTGACAGGGGGCGAAGAGACCCAGTACTTC
TRBV4-1	NA	TRBJ2-4	NA	CASSQERTLAKNIQYF	TGCGCCAGCAGCCAAGAACGGACCCTAGCCAAAAACATTCAGTACTTC
TRBV29-1	NA	TRBJ1-2	TRBD1	CSVRDSSLLGGYTF	TGCAGCGTCCGGGACAGCTCCTTATTAGGGGGCTACACCTTC
TRBV5-1	NA	TRBJ1-4	TRBD1	CASSRDRGQDEKLFF	TGCGCCAGCAGCCGGGACAGGGGACAGGACGAAAAACTGTTTTTT
TRBV6-5	NA	TRBJ1-6	TRBD1	CASSPTGEGFSPLHF	TGTGCCAGCAGTCCTACAGGGGAAGGGTTTTCACCCCTCCACTTT
TRBV11-3	NA	TRBJ2-3	NA	CASSPLEADTQYF	TGTGCCAGCAGCCCGCTTGAAGCAGATACGCAGTATTTT
TRBV4-1	NA	TRBJ1-5	NA	CASSLNQANQPQHF	TGCGCCAGCAGCCTCAACCAAGCCAATCAGCCCCAGCATTTT
TRBV6-1	NA	TRBJ2-1	TRBD2	CASREEGTSGGLSSYNEQFF	TGTGCCAGCAGGGAAGAAGGGACTAGCGGGGGCCTGAGCTCCTACAATGAGCAGTTCTTC
TRBV7-9	NA	TRBJ1-1	NA	CASSSTGLLLRNTEAFF	TGTGCCAGCAGCTCAACAGGGCTGCTCCTACGAAACACTGAAGCTTTCTTT
TRBV5-1	NA	TRBJ1-2	NA	CASSLEMGANYGYTF	TGCGCCAGCAGCTTGGAAATGGGAGCTAACTATGGCTACACCTTC
TRBV6-6	once	TRBJ2-7	NA	CASSYSRGPTNEQYF	TGTGCCAGCAGTTACTCAAGGGGTCCTACAAACGAGCAGTACTTC
TRBV10-2	NA	TRBJ2-7	NA	CASSDSLGQPYEQYF	TGCGCCAGCAGTGATTCACTAGGTCAACCCTACGAGCAGTACTTC
TRBV4-3	NA	TRBJ2-1	TRBD2	CASSQLADSYNEQFF	TGCGCCAGCAGCCAACTAGCGGACTCTTACAATGAGCAGTTCTTC
TRBV19	NA	TRBJ1-5	NA	CASSIYGTGGNQPQHF	TGTGCCAGTAGTATTTACGGGACCGGGGGCAATCAGCCCCAGCATTTT
TRBV29-1	NA	TRBJ1-2	TRBD1	CGGTGDNYGYTF	TGCGGTGGGACAGGGGACAACTATGGCTACACCTTC
TRBV5-1	NA	TRBJ2-7	NA	CASSPPSYEQYF	TGCGCCAGCAGCCCCCCCAGCTACGAGCAGTACTTC
TRBV15	NA	TRBJ1-2	NA	CATSGSQTPSQNYGYTF	TGTGCCACCAGCGGCTCCCAGACTCCCTCGCAAAACTATGGCTACACCTTC
TRBV28	once	TRBJ1-4	TRBD1	CASSWTGGDEKLFF	TGTGCCAGCAGTTGGACAGGGGGGGATGAAAAACTGTTTTTT
TRBV2	NA	TRBJ2-7	NA	CASSEAGEPNEQYF	TGTGCCAGCAGTGAAGCCGGCGAGCCCAACGAGCAGTACTTC
TRBV7-8	NA	TRBJ2-7	NA	CASSLESYEQYF	TGTGCCAGCAGCTTGGAATCCTACGAGCAGTACTTC
TRBV4-2	NA	TRBJ2-3	NA	CASSQGKGTPTDTQYF	TGTGCCAGCAGCCAAGGGAAGGGGACCCCCACAGATACGCAGTATTTT
TRBV5-4	NA	TRBJ1-1	TRBD1	CASSDQTGYTEAFF	TGTGCCAGCAGCGACCAGACAGGGTACACTGAAGCTTTCTTT
TRBV11-2	NA	TRBJ2-7	NA	CASSSGSLSYEQYF	TGTGCCAGCAGCTCCGGCTCACTCTCCTACGAGCAGTACTTC
TRBV7-9	NA	TRBJ2-7	NA	CASSLVAGWEQYF	TGTGCCAGCAGCTTGGTGGCAGGGTGGGAGCAGTACTTC
TRBV15	NA	TRBJ1-1	NA	CATSSLRGMNTEAFF	TGTGCCACCAGCAGTCTCAGGGGCATGAACACTGAAGCTTTCTTT
TRBV5-6	NA	TRBJ2-2	TRBD1	CASSLGTGLEAHTGELFF	TGTGCCAGCAGCTTGGGGACAGGCCTCGAAGCACACACCGGGGAGCTGTTTTTT
TRBV29-1	NA	TRBJ2-2	TRBD1	CSVDIQGGDTGELFF	TGCAGCGTTGATATACAGGGGGGAGACACCGGGGAGCTGTTTTTT
TRBV9	NA	TRBJ2-1	TRBD2	CASSAAGVSYNEQFF	TGTGCCAGCAGCGCCGCGGGGGTGTCCTACAATGAGCAGTTCTTC
TRBV19	NA	TRBJ2-7	NA	CASSIGATYEQYF	TGTGCCAGTAGTATTGGGGCCACCTACGAGCAGTACTTC
TRBV10-2	NA	TRBJ1-3	NA	CASSESGGGSGNTIYF	TGCGCCAGCAGTGAGTCCGGAGGGGGCTCTGGAAACACCATATATTTT
TRBV5-6	NA	TRBJ1-1	NA	CASSHQSAEAFF	TGTGCCAGCAGCCACCAGAGCGCTGAAGCTTTCTTT
TRBV11-3	NA	TRBJ2-2	NA	CASSLVPGYANTGELFF	TGTGCCAGCAGCTTAGTTCCGGGATACGCGAACACCGGGGAGCTGTTTTTT
TRBV7-9	NA	TRBJ2-7	TRBD2	CASSLGGGEQYF	TGTGCCAGCAGCCTCGGCGGGGGCGAGCAGTACTTC
TRBV5-5	once	TRBJ2-1	NA	CASSLDSEVSYNEQFF	TGTGCCAGCAGCTTGGATTCAGAGGTCTCCTACAATGAGCAGTTCTTC
TRBV5-4	NA	TRBJ1-2	NA	CASSFGDNNYGYTF	TGTGCCAGCAGCTTTGGGGACAATAACTATGGCTACACCTTC
TRBV6-6	NA	TRBJ2-3	NA	CASGADPRDTQYF	TGTGCCAGCGGCGCGGACCCTAGGGATACGCAGTATTTT
TRBV7-9	NA	TRBJ2-7	NA	CASSTLRDTRPYEQYF	TGTGCCAGCAGCACCCTCCGGGACACCCGACCCTACGAGCAGTACTTC
TRBV11-2	NA	TRBJ2-1	TRBD1	CASSLGTGYNEQFF	TGTGCCAGCAGCTTGGGGACAGGGTACAATGAGCAGTTCTTC
TRBV6-5	NA	TRBJ2-7	NA	CASSPDRAYEQYF	TGTGCCAGCAGCCCCGACAGAGCCTACGAGCAGTACTTC
TRBV27	NA	TRBJ1-4	TRBD1	CASSFFGTDSWEKLFF	TGTGCCAGCAGTTTTTTCGGGACAGATTCTTGGGAAAAACTGTTTTTT
TRBV7-9	NA	TRBJ2-1	TRBD2	CASASSGGYNEQFF	TGTGCCAGCGCCTCTAGCGGGGGTTACAATGAGCAGTTCTTC
TRBV13	NA	TRBJ1-2	TRBD1	CASSLGLQGAGDGYTF	TGTGCCAGCAGCTTGGGGCTACAGGGGGCCGGAGATGGCTACACCTTC
TRBV9	NA	TRBJ2-5	TRBD2	CASSHFPSGGAEQETQYF	TGTGCCAGCAGCCATTTCCCCAGCGGGGGGGCTGAACAAGAGACCCAGTACTTC
TRBV4-1	NA	TRBJ2-5	NA	CASSHGWGGTETQYF	TGCGCCAGCAGCCACGGGTGGGGTGGGACAGAGACCCAGTACTTC
TRBV11-2	NA	TRBJ2-7	NA	CASSVYGASHGTRDYEQYF	TGTGCCAGCAGCGTATATGGGGCTTCCCACGGGACAAGAGATTACGAGCAGTACTTC
TRBV6-1	NA	TRBJ1-1	NA	CASSDFGGMNTEAFF	TGTGCCAGCAGTGACTTCGGGGGAATGAACACTGAAGCTTTCTTT
TRBV7-2	NA	TRBJ2-1	TRBD1	CASSLPTGDEQFF	TGTGCCAGCAGCTTACCTACAGGGGATGAGCAGTTCTTC
TRBV2	NA	TRBJ2-1	TRBD2	CASRSLEGGHEEAYNEQFF	TGTGCCAGCAGATCTCTTGAGGGAGGGCATGAAGAGGCCTACAATGAGCAGTTCTTC
TRBV5-1	NA	TRBJ2-1	NA	CASTPDGSSYNEQFF	TGCGCCAGCACCCCGGACGGGAGCTCCTACAATGAGCAGTTCTTC
TRBV7-2	NA	TRBJ2-5	NA	CASSAWGDGETQYF	TGTGCCAGCAGCGCGTGGGGAGACGGGGAGACCCAGTACTTC
TRBV6-5	NA	TRBJ2-1	NA	CASSYSFSWNEQFF	TGTGCCAGCAGTTACTCGTTCAGCTGGAATGAGCAGTTCTTC
TRBV19	NA	TRBJ2-1	NA	CATSGDEQFF	TGTGCCACCTCGGGGGATGAGCAGTTCTTC
TRBV5-4	NA	TRBJ2-1	NA	CASSLGGYEQFF	TGTGCCAGCAGCTTGGGAGGGTATGAGCAGTTCTTC